This T cell receptor (beta chain) was observed in a study of blood T cell repertoires in COVID-19. Sequencing was performed with immunoSEQ multiplex PCR; in TCRdb, only in-frame clones are kept and a portion is missing. In the table there are over 110,000 clones, 70% to 90% of which are singletons. The CDR3 covers 13 residues. V shed 5 bases and J 7 bases; nucleotides not matched to a gene: 4. Germline CDR1 SGHTA, CDR2 FQGTGA. V is TRBV7-3 and J is TRBJ1-4, with 7 positions matching TRBD1. This clonotype was obtained from a human donor in a cohort sampled during active COVID-19. The sample was peripheral blood. CDR3 in DNA: TGTGCCAGCAGCGCTGGGACAGTTGAAAAACTGTTTTTT. This sequence encodes CASSAGTVEKLFF.